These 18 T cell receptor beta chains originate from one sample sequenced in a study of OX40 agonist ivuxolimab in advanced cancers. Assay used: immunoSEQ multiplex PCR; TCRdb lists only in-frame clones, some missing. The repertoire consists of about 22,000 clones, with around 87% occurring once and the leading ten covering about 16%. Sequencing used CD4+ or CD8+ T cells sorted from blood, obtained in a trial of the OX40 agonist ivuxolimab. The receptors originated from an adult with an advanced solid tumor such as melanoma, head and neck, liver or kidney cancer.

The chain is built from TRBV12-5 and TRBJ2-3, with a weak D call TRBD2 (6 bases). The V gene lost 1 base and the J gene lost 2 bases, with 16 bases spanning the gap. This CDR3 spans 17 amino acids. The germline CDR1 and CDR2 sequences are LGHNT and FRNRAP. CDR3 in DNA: TGTGCTAGTGGTTTGGGACATGGGGGGAGAGACACAGATACGCAGTATTTT. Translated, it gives CASGLGHGGRDTDTQYF. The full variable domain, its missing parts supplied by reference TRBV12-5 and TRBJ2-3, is DARVTQTPRHKVTEMGQEVTMRCQPILGHNTVFWYRQTMMQGLELLAYFRNRAPLDDSGMPKDRFSAEMPDATLATLKIQPSEPRDSAVYFCASGLGHGGRDTDTQYFGPGTRLTVL.

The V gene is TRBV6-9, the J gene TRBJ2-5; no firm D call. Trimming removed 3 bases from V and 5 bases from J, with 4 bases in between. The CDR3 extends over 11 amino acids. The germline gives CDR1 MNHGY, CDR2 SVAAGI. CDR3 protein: CASSYGETQYF. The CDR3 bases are TGTGCCAGCAGTTACGGGGAGACCCAGTACTTC.

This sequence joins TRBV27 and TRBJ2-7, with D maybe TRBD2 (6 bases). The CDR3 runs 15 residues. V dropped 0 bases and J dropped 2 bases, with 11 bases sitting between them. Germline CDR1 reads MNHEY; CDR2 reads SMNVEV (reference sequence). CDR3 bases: TGTGCCAGCAGTTTATCGGGCGGGGTTACCTACGAGCAGTACTTC. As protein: CASSLSGGVTYEQYF.

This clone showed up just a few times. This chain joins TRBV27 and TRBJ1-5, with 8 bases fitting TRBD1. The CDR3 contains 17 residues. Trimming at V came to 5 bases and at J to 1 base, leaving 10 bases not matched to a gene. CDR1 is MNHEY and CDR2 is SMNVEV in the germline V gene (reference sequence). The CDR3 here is CASSADRGRKSNQPQHF. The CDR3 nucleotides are TGTGCCAGCAGTGCCGACAGGGGCCGAAAGAGCAATCAGCCCCAGCATTTT.

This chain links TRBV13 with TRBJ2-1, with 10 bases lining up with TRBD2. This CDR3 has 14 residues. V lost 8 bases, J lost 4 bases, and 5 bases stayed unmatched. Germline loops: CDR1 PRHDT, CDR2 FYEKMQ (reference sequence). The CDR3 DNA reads TGTGCCAGCTCTGCTAGCGGGGGATACAATGAGCAGTTCTTC. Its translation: CASSASGGYNEQFF. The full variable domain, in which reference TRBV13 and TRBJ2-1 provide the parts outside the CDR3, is AAGVIQSPRHLIKEKRETATLKCYPIPRHDTVYWYQQGPGQDPQFLISFYEKMQSDKGSIPDRFSAQQFSDYHSELNMSSLELGDSALYFCASSASGGYNEQFFGPGTRLTVL.

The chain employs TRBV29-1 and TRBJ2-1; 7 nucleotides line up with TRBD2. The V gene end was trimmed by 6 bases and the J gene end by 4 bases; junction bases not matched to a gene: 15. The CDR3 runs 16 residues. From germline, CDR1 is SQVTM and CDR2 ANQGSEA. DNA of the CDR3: TGCAGCGTCGGAGGGTTCATGGGACTACAATACAATGAGCAGTTCTTC. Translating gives CSVGGFMGLQYNEQFF.

The DNA of the CDR3 is TGTGCCAGCAGCTTAGTACAGGGAGCGTTAAGCAATGAGCAGTTCTTC. It encodes CASSLVQGALSNEQFF. V is TRBV11-2 and J is TRBJ2-1; a possible D gene is TRBD1 (6 bases). The CDR3 runs 16 residues. With 1 base removed from V and 6 bases from J, the gap between germline ends came to 16 bases. CDR1 and CDR2 (germline): SGHAT, FQNNGV.

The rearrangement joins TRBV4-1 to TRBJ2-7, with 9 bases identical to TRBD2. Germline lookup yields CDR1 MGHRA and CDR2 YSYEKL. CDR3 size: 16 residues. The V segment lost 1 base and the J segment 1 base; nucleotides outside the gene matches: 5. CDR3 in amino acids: CASSQGSLAGSYEQYF. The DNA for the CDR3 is TGCGCCAGCAGCCAAGGGAGCCTAGCGGGGTCCTACGAGCAGTACTTC.

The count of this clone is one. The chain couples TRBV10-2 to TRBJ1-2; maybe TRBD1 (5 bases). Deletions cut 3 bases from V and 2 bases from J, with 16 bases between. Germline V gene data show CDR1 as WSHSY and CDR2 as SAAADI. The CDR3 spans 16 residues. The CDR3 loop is CASSDPATGTNYGYTF. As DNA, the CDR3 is TGCGCCAGCAGTGACCCAGCTACAGGAACCAACTATGGCTACACCTTC.

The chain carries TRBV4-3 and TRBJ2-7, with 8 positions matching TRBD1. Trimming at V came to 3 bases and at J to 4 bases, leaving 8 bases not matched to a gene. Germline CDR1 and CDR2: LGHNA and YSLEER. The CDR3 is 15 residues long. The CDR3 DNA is TGCGCCAGCAGCCATTCTGGGACAGGCGAGTACGAGCAGTACTTC. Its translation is CASSHSGTGEYEQYF.

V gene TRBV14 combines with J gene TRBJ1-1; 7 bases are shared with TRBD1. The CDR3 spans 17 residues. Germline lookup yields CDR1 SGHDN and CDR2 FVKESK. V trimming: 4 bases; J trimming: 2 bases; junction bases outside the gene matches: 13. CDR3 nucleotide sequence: TGTGCCAGCAGCCGTATAGGGGGCGTATATAGTAACACTGAAGCTTTCTTT. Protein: CASSRIGGVYSNTEAFF.

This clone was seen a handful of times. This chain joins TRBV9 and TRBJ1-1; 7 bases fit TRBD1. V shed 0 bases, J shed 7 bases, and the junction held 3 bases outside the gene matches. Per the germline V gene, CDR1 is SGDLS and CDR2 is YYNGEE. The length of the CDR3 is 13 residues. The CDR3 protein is CASSVEGDSEAFF. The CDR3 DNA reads TGTGCCAGCAGCGTAGAGGGGGACAGTGAAGCTTTCTTT.

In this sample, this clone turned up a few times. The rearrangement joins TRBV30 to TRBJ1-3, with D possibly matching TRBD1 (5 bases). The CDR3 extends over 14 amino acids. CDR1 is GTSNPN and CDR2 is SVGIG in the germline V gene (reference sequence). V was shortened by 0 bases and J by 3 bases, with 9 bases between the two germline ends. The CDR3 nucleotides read TGTGCCTGGAGTGTTTCGGGGGTTGGAAACACCATATATTTT. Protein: CAWSVSGVGNTIYF.

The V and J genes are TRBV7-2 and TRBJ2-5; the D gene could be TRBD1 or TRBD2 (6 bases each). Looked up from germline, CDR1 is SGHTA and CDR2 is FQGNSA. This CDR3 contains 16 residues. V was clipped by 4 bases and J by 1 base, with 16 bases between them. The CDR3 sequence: CASSSTEGGLQETQYF. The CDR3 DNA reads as TGTGCCAGCAGCTCTACTGAGGGGGGCCTCCAAGAGACCCAGTACTTC.

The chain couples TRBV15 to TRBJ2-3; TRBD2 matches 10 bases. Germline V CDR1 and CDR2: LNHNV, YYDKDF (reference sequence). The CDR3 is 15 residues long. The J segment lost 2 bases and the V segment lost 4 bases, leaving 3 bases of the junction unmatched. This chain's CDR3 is CATSTAGGHTDTQYF. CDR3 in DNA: TGTGCCACCAGCACAGCGGGGGGGCACACAGATACGCAGTATTTT.

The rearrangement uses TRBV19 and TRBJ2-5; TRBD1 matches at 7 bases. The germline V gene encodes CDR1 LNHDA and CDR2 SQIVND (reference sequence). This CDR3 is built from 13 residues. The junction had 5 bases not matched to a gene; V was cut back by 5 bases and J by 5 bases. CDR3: CASSPTGSETQYF. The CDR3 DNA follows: TGTGCCAGTAGTCCGACAGGGTCGGAGACCCAGTACTTC.

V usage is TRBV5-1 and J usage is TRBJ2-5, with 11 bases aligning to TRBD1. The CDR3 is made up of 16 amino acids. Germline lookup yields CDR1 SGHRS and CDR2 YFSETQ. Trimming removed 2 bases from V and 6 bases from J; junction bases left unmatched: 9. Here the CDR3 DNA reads TGCGCCAGCAGCTTTCCCTTGGACAGGGGGCTGAAGACCCAGTACTTC. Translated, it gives CASSFPLDRGLKTQYF.

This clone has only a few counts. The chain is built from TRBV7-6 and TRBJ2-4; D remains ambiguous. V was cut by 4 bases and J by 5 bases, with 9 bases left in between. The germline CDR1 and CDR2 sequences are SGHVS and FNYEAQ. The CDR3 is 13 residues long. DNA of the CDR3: TGTGCCAGCAGCTCGCCGGGTCAAAACATTCAGTACTTC. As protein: CASSSPGQNIQYF.